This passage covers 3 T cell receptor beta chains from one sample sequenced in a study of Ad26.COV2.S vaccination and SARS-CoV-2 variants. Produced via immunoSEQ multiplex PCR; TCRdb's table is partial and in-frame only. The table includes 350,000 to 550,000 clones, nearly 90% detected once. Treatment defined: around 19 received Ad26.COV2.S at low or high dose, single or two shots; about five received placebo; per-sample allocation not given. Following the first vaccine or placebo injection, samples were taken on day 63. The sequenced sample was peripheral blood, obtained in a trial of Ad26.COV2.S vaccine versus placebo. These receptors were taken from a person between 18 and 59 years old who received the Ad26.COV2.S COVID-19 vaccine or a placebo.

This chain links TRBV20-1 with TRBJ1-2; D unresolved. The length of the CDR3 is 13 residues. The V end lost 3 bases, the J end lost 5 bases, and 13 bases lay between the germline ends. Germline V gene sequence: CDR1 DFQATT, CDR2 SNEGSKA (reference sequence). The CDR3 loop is CSASSGLGYGYTF. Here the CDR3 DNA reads TGCAGTGCTAGTTCAGGCCTTGGGTATGGCTACACCTTC.

CDR3 bases: TGCGCCAGCAGCACCTCCGGGACAGGGCGTACTGAAGCTTTCTTT. This codes for CASSTSGTGRTEAFF. The rearrangement joins TRBV5-1 to TRBJ1-1; 9 bases are a match to TRBD1. This CDR3 region has 15 residues. Losses at the gene ends were 4 bases for V and 5 bases for J; bases not matched to a gene: 9. Germline V gene sequence: CDR1 SGHRS, CDR2 YFSETQ.

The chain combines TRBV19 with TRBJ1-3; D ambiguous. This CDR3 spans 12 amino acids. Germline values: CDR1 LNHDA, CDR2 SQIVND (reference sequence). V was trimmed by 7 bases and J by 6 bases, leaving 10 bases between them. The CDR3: CASTKQANTIYF. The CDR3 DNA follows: TGTGCCAGTACGAAACAAGCAAACACCATATATTTT.